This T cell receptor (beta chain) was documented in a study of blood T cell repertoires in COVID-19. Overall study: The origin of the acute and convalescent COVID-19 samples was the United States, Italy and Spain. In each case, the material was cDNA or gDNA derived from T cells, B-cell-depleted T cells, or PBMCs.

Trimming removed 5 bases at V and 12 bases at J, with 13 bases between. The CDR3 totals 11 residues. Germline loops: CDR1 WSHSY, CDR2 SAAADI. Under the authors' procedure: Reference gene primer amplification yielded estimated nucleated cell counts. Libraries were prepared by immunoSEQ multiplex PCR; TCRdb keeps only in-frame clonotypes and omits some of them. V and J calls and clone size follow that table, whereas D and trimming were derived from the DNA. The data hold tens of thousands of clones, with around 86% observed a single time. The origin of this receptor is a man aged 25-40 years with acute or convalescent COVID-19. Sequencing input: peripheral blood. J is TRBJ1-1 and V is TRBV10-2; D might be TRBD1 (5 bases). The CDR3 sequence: CASSKDRESFF. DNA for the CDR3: TGCGCCAGCAGTAAAGACAGAGAGTCTTTCTTT.